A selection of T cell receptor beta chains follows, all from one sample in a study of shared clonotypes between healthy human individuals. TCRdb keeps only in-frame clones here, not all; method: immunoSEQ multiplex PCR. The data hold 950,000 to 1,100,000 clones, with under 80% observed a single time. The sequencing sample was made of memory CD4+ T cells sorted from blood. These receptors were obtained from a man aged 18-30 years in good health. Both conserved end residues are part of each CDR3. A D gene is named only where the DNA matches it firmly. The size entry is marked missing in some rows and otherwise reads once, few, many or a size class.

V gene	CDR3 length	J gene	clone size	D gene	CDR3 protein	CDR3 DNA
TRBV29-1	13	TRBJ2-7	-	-	CSVVTPHSYEQYF	TGCAGCGTTGTGACACCTCACTCCTACGAGCAGTACTTC
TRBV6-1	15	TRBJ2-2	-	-	CASSEGNQPTGELFF	TGTGCCAGCAGTGAAGGTAACCAACCCACCGGGGAGCTGTTTTTT
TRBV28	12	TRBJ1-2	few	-	CASAGRFYGYTF	TGTGCCAGCGCCGGGCGGTTCTATGGCTACACCTTC
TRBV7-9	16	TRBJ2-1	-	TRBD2	CASSLVGGRADNEQFF	TGTGCCAGCAGCTTAGTCGGGGGGAGGGCTGACAATGAGCAGTTCTTC
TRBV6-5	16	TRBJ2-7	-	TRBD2	CASSSWTSGGNYEQYF	TGTGCCAGCAGTTCTTGGACTAGCGGGGGGAACTACGAGCAGTACTTC
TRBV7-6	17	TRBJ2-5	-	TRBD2	CASSPKGLAGGRETQYF	TGTGCCAGCAGCCCTAAGGGACTAGCGGGAGGGAGAGAGACCCAGTACTTC
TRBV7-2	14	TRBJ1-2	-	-	CASSLDRQKVGYTF	TGTGCCAGCAGCTTAGATCGACAGAAAGTCGGCTACACCTTC
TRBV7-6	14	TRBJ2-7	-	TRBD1	CASTSPGQGGEQYF	TGTGCCAGCACCTCCCCGGGACAGGGTGGCGAGCAGTACTTC
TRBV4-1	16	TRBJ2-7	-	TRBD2	CASSQDPSGSAREQYF	TGCGCCAGCAGCCAAGATCCTAGCGGGAGCGCACGGGAGCAGTACTTC
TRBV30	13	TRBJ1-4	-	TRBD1	CAWSVTGGKKLFF	TGTGCCTGGAGTGTGACAGGGGGGAAAAAACTGTTTTTT
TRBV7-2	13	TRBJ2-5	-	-	CASSRSIQETQYF	TGTGCCAGCAGCCGATCCATACAAGAGACCCAGTACTTC
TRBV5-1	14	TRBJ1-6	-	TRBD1	CASSWGDRSSPLHF	TGCGCCAGCAGTTGGGGGGACAGATCCTCACCCCTCCACTTT
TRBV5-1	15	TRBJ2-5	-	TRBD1	CASSALPGQQETQYF	TGCGCCAGCAGCGCCCTCCCGGGACAGCAAGAGACCCAGTACTTC
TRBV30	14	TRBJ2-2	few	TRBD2	CAWMGGKGTGELFF	TGTGCCTGGATGGGAGGGAAGGGGACCGGGGAGCTGTTTTTT
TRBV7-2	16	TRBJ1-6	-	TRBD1	CASSLYRDRGNSPLHF	TGTGCCAGCAGCTTATACCGGGACAGGGGAAATTCACCCCTCCACTTT
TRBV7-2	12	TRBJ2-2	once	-	CASSHVLGELFF	TGTGCCAGCAGCCACGTCCTCGGGGAGCTGTTTTTT
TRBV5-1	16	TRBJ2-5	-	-	CASGPRGGGGTETQYF	TGCGCCAGCGGACCCCGGGGAGGGGGAGGCACAGAGACCCAGTACTTC
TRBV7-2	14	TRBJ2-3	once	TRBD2	CASPLAGGFGTQYF	TGTGCCAGTCCCCTAGCGGGAGGCTTTGGTACGCAGTATTTT
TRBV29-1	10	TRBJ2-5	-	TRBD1	CSAGGETQYF	TGCAGCGCAGGGGGAGAGACCCAGTACTTC
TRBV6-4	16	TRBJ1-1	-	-	CASSDHTDSMNTEAFF	TGTGCCAGCAGTGACCATACGGACAGCATGAACACTGAAGCTTTCTTT
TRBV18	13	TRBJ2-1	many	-	CASSPRLGNEQFF	TGTGCCAGCTCGCCGAGGCTGGGGAATGAGCAGTTCTTC
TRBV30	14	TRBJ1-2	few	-	CAWSGQTSNYGYTF	TGTGCCTGGAGCGGACAAACGTCTAACTATGGCTACACCTTC
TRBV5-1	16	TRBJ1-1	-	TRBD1	CASSPGQGASYTEAFF	TGCGCCAGCAGCCCGGGACAGGGGGCCTCTTACACTGAAGCTTTCTTT
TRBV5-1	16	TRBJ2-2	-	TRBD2	CASSFGLAGDTGELFF	TGCGCCAGCAGCTTCGGACTAGCGGGAGATACCGGGGAGCTGTTTTTT
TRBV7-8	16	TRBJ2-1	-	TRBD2	CASSYGLASLGNEQFF	TGTGCCAGCAGCTACGGACTAGCGAGTTTGGGCAATGAGCAGTTCTTC
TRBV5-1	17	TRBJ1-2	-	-	CASSLDRATLANYGYTF	TGCGCCAGCAGCTTGGACAGGGCAACGTTAGCTAACTATGGCTACACCTTC
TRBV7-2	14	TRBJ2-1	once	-	CASSLAGWGNEQFF	TGTGCCAGCAGCTTAGCGGGATGGGGCAATGAGCAGTTCTTC
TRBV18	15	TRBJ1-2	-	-	CASSPQSDRVYGYTF	TGTGCCAGCTCACCACAGTCTGACAGAGTCTATGGCTACACCTTC
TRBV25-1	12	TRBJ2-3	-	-	CASSDRGDTQYF	TGTGCCAGCAGTGATCGAGGAGATACGCAGTATTTT
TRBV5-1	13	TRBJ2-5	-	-	CASSFSGSETQYF	TGCGCCAGCAGCTTCTCAGGGTCCGAGACCCAGTACTTC
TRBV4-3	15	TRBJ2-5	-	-	CASSQVLGGQETQYF	TGCGCCAGCAGCCAAGTATTAGGGGGCCAAGAGACCCAGTACTTC
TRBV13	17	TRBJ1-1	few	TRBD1	CASSHQTGQGSNTEAFF	TGTGCCAGCAGCCACCAAACCGGACAGGGGTCGAACACTGAAGCTTTCTTT
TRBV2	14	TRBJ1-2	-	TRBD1	CASTLQGALEGYTF	TGTGCCAGCACCCTGCAGGGGGCTCTTGAAGGCTACACCTTC
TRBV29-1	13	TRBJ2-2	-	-	CSVRADFAGELFF	TGCAGCGTCCGGGCGGATTTCGCCGGGGAGCTGTTTTTT
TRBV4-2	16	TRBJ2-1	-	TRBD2	CASSQVNSAGVNEQFF	TGTGCCAGCAGCCAAGTAAACAGCGCGGGGGTTAATGAGCAGTTCTTC
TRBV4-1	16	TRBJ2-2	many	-	CASSQGLTGNTGELFF	TGCGCCAGCAGCCAAGGCCTGACGGGGAACACCGGGGAGCTGTTTTTT
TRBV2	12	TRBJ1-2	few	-	CASSLRDYGYTF	TGTGCCAGCAGTTTAAGGGACTATGGCTACACCTTC
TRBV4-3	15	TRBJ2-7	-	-	CASSQDKTGFYEQYF	TGCGCCAGCAGCCAAGATAAAACAGGGTTTTACGAGCAGTACTTC
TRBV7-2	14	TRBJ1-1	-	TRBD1	CASSSQGKMSEAFF	TGTGCCAGCAGCTCACAGGGGAAAATGAGTGAAGCTTTCTTT
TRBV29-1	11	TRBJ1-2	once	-	CSVEEGGGYTF	TGCAGCGTTGAAGAAGGGGGGGGCTACACCTTC
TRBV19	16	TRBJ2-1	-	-	CASRARGIGAYNEQFF	TGTGCCAGTAGGGCCCGGGGCATTGGGGCCTACAATGAGCAGTTCTTC
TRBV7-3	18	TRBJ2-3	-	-	CASSLNSGGVSGTDTQYF	TGTGCCAGCAGCTTAAACTCTGGGGGCGTCAGCGGCACAGATACGCAGTATTTT
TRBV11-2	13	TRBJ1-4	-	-	CASMRGPNEKLFF	TGTGCCAGCATGCGGGGGCCGAATGAAAAACTGTTTTTT
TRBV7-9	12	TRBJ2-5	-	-	CASSLDLSAQYF	TGTGCCAGCAGCTTAGACCTTTCGGCCCAGTACTTC
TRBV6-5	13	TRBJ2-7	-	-	CASTSPGDYEQYF	TGTGCCAGCACCTCACCCGGTGACTACGAGCAGTACTTC
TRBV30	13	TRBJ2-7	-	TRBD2	CAWSVWGGYEQYF	TGTGCCTGGAGTGTGTGGGGGGGCTACGAGCAGTACTTC
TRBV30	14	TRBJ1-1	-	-	CAWNPRRGNTEAFF	TGTGCCTGGAACCCTCGGAGGGGGAACACTGAAGCTTTCTTT
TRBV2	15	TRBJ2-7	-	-	CASTLTGTVVSEQYF	TGTGCCAGCACCCTTACCGGGACGGTCGTTTCTGAGCAGTACTTC
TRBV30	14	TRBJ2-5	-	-	CAWSAVGAQETQYF	TGTGCCTGGAGTGCTGTTGGGGCCCAAGAGACCCAGTACTTC
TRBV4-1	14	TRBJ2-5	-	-	CASSQDSQAWTQYF	TGCGCCAGCAGCCAAGATTCCCAGGCTTGGACCCAGTACTTC
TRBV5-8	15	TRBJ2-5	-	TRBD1	CASSAGTGGRETQYF	TGTGCCAGCAGCGCCGGGACAGGGGGCCGGGAGACCCAGTACTTC
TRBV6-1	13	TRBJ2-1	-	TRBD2	CASSVTSGKEQFF	TGTGCCAGCAGTGTAACTAGCGGGAAGGAGCAGTTCTTC
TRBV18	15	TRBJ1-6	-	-	CASSPEMAGRSPLHF	TGTGCCAGCTCACCAGAGATGGCAGGGAGGTCACCCCTCCACTTT
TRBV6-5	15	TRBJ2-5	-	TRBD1	CASSYSRQGSETQYF	TGTGCCAGCAGTTACTCGCGACAGGGGTCGGAGACCCAGTACTTC
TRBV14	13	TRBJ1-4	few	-	CASSRGLNEKLFF	TGTGCCAGCAGCCGGGGGCTTAATGAAAAACTGTTTTTT
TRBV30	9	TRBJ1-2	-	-	CASRDGYTF	TGTGCCTCCAGGGATGGCTACACCTTC
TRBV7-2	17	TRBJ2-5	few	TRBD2	CASSLVPRGGRRETQYF	TGTGCCAGCAGCTTAGTCCCTCGCGGGGGGCGTCGAGAGACCCAGTACTTC